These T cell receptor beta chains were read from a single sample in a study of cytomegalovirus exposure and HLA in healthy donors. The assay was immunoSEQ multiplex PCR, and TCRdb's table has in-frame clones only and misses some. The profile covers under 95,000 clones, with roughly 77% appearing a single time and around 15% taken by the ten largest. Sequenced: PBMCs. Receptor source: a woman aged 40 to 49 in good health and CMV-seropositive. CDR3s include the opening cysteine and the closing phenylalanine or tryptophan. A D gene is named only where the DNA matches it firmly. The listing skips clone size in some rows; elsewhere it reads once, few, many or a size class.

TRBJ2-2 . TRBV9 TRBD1 CASSRTGATGELFF TGTGCCAGCAGCCGGACAGGGGCCACCGGGGAGCTGTTTTTT
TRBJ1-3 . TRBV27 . CASSASRSSGNTIYF TGTGCCAGCAGTGCGTCCCGGTCCTCTGGAAACACCATATATTTT
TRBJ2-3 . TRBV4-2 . CASSQEGGVVTDTQYF TGTGCCAGCAGCCAAGAGGGGGGAGTTGTCACAGATACGCAGTATTTT
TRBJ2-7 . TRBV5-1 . CASSSGVRAHEQYF TGCGCCAGCAGCTCGGGAGTCAGGGCCCACGAGCAGTACTTC
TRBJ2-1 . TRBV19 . CASSYTYNEQFF TGTGCCAGTAGTTACACGTACAATGAGCAGTTCTTC
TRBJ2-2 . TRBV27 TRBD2 CASSFGGLAGGLKAGELFF TGTGCCAGCAGTTTTGGGGGACTAGCGGGGGGGCTAAAAGCCGGGGAGCTGTTTTTT
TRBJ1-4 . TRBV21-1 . CASRLTGLEKLFF TGTGCCAGCAGGTTGACAGGGTTAGAAAAACTGTTTTTT
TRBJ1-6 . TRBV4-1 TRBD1 CASSQDIGGRPLHF TGCGCCAGCAGCCAAGATATAGGGGGCCGACCCCTCCACTTT
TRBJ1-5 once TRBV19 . CASSIGQNNQPQHF TGTGCCAGTAGTATCGGACAGAACAATCAGCCCCAGCATTTT
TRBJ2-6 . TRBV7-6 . CASSFPRSGANVLTF TGTGCCAGCAGCTTCCCGCGGTCTGGGGCCAACGTCCTGACTTTC
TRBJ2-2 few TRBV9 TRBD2 CASSVDPGGPRTGELFF TGTGCCAGCAGCGTAGACCCGGGAGGGCCGAGGACCGGGGAGCTGTTTTTT
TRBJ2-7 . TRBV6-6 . CASTQGYEQYF TGTGCCAGCACCCAGGGGTACGAGCAGTACTTC
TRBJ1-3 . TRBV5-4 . CASSADSHSGNTIYF TGTGCCAGCAGCGCAGACTCTCACTCTGGAAACACCATATATTTT
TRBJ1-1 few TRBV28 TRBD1 CASSPQTGGAEGTEAFF TGTGCCAGCAGCCCTCAAACAGGGGGCGCCGAGGGCACTGAAGCTTTCTTT
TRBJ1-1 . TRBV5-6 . CASSSTGNTEAFF TGTGCCAGCAGCTCGACGGGTAACACTGAAGCTTTCTTT
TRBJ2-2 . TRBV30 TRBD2 CAWGGGLEATGELFF TGTGCCTGGGGCGGGGGACTAGAGGCCACCGGGGAGCTGTTTTTT